The 30 T cell receptor beta chains reported below all come from one sample, sequenced in a study of metastatic and nonmetastatic thyroid tumors. TCRdb re-called clones from the PCR reads using MiXCR. Of 6,000 to 8,500 clones in the sample, under 3.5% were seen once. None of the patients had undergone any treatment ahead of thyroid surgery. Sequencing input: tumor tissue. These receptors came from a female donor with papillary thyroid cancer or a benign thyroid nodule (not recorded which). Some clones in this sample may be carry-over from other donors' samples.

This clone was seen at least ten times. The J gene is TRBJ1-2, the V gene TRBV18, with a weak D call TRBD1 (5 bases). CDR3 size: 14 residues. V gave up 0 bases and J gave up 7 bases, with 12 bases separating them. Per germline, CDR1 KGHSH and CDR2 LQKENI. CDR3 protein: CASSPPVGVGGYTF. The CDR3 DNA reads TGTGCCAGCTCACCACCGGTAGGGGTCGGTGGCTACACCTTC.

The sample holds many counts of this clone. V usage is TRBV5-1 and J usage is TRBJ2-2; the D gene is possibly TRBD1 (6 bases). The CDR3 totals 14 residues. Germline V CDR1 and CDR2: SGHRS, YFSETQ. With 2 bases removed from V and 6 bases from J, the gap between germline ends came to 11 bases. CDR3 in amino acids: CASSFTGFSGELFF. DNA for the CDR3: TGCGCCAGCAGCTTCACAGGGTTCTCCGGGGAGCTGTTTTTT.

This clone rates as medium-sized (0.01 to 0.1%). The rearrangement uses TRBV6-6 and TRBJ2-1; D is perhaps TRBD2 (5 bases). V was pared by 0 bases and J by 7 bases, with 10 bases between. Germline V gene data show CDR1 as MNHNY and CDR2 as SVGAGI (reference sequence). The CDR3 length is 14 residues. As DNA, the CDR3 is TGTGCCAGCAGTTACTCGTATCCGGGAAATGAGCAGTTCTTC. Translating gives CASSYSYPGNEQFF.

The table lists this clone with many counts. The gene calls are TRBV13 and TRBJ1-1; possible D gene TRBD1, 6 bases. This CDR3 has 16 residues. Germline V lookup: CDR1 PRHDT, CDR2 FYEKMQ (reference sequence). The ends were cut back, 0 bases at V and 6 bases at J, with 17 bases in the middle. The CDR3 sequence is CASSLGRPGGAAEAFF. CDR3 coding DNA: TGTGCCAGCAGCTTAGGGAGGCCTGGGGGGGCCGCTGAAGCTTTCTTT.

This clone was seen repeatedly, ten times or more. The CDR3: CASEGTGSQEKLFF. The CDR3 DNA reads TGTGCCAGCGAGGGGACAGGGTCGCAGGAAAAACTGTTTTTT. The rearrangement uses TRBV28 and TRBJ1-4; 9 bases are a match to TRBD1. Germline CDR1 MDHEN, CDR2 SYDVKM. This CDR3 comprises 14 residues. The V gene end was trimmed by 8 bases and the J gene end by 8 bases; junction bases not matched to a gene: 9.

Ten or more counts support this clone. V is TRBV6-1 and J is TRBJ1-1; TRBD1 matches 9 bases. Germline values: CDR1 MNHNS, CDR2 SASEGT. Trimming at V came to 8 bases and at J to 5 bases, leaving 9 bases not matched to a gene. The CDR3 contains 14 residues. DNA for the CDR3: TGTGCCAGCGGGGGACAGGGAATGATGACTGAAGCTTTCTTT. Encoded protein: CASGGQGMMTEAFF.

There are many counts of this clone. J is TRBJ2-5 and V is TRBV7-9, with TRBD1 matching 11 bases. Germline assignment: CDR1 SEHNR and CDR2 FQNEAQ (reference sequence). The CDR3 covers 15 residues. Trimming removed 7 bases from V and 3 bases from J; junction bases left unmatched: 7. The CDR3 loop is CASTHPGQGEETQYF. CDR3 DNA sequence: TGTGCCAGCACCCACCCGGGACAGGGGGAAGAGACCCAGTACTTC.

This clone appeared many times. This may be a read error, as it is one base from a much larger clone. This sequence joins TRBV28 and TRBJ2-3; D may be TRBD1 (6 bases). Looked up from germline, CDR1 is MDHEN and CDR2 is SYDVKM. The CDR3 length is 14 residues. The CDR3 sequence: CVSSLGQLTDTQYF. The CDR3 nucleotides are TGTGTCAGCAGCCTCGGACAGCTCACAGATACGCAGTATTTT.

This clone was counted at least ten times. This sequence may be a read error, since a much larger clone differs from it by one base. The gene calls are TRBV24-1 and TRBJ1-1; D call uncertain. V lost 8 bases and J 8 bases, leaving 5 bases between the germline ends. The V gene's germline CDR1 is KGHDR and CDR2 SFDVKD. The CDR3 spans 9 residues. CDR3 coding DNA: TGTGCCACCACCCCGGAAGCTTTCTTT. Amino acids: CATTPEAFF.

Sample share makes this clone medium-sized. The chain carries TRBV11-3 and TRBJ1-3, with no clear D. V lost 4 bases, J lost 0 bases, and 10 bases lay in between. Germline CDR1 SGHNT, CDR2 YENEEA. The CDR3 is 15 residues long. CDR3 amino acids: CASSSMKVSGNTIYF. CDR3 DNA sequence: TGTGCCAGCAGCTCGATGAAGGTCTCTGGAAACACCATATATTTT.

By sample fraction, this clone is medium-sized. The chain links TRBV20-1 to TRBJ2-7, with D perhaps TRBD2 (6 bases). Looked up from germline, CDR1 is DFQATT and CDR2 is SNEGSKA (reference sequence). The CDR3 is 15 amino acids. V was pared by 0 bases and J by 3 bases, with 15 bases between. CDR3 amino acids: CSARDRSGLDYEQYF. Written as DNA, the CDR3 is TGCAGTGCTAGAGATCGAAGCGGGCTTGACTACGAGCAGTACTTC.

This clone was seen repeatedly, ten times or more. This rearrangement joins TRBV6-5 to TRBJ1-2; D possibly corresponds to TRBD1 (5 bases). V lost 2 bases, J lost 1 base, and 5 bases lay in between. The CDR3 is made up of 13 amino acids. In germline, CDR1 is MNHEY, CDR2 SVGAGI. CDR3 DNA sequence: TGTGCCAGCAGTTACGACAGTAACTATGGCTACACCTTC. Residues: CASSYDSNYGYTF.

This clone was recorded at least ten times. The chain carries TRBV28 and TRBJ2-1; possibly TRBD2 for D (6 bases). Germline V gives CDR1 MDHEN, CDR2 SYDVKM. The CDR3 has 15 amino acids. The germline V and J ends were trimmed by 1 base and 3 bases, with 10 bases remaining between them. The CDR3 DNA follows: TGTGCCAGCAGTTTATTTCCCGGGAGCTACAATGAGCAGTTCTTC. Encoded protein: CASSLFPGSYNEQFF.

This clone qualifies as medium-sized (0.01 to 0.1%). The chain recombines TRBV12-3 or TRBV12-4 with TRBJ2-6, with TRBD1 as a possible D gene (6 bases). The germline V and J ends were trimmed by 6 bases and 0 bases, with 12 bases remaining between them. The CDR3 has 16 amino acids. CDR3 in amino acids: CASRTGGSSGANVLTF. The CDR3 DNA is TGTGCCAGCAGGACAGGAGGAAGCTCTGGGGCCAACGTCCTGACTTTC.

By share of the sample, this clone is medium-sized (0.01 to 0.1%). The chain combines TRBV6-1 with TRBJ1-6, with D possibly TRBD1 on 5 matching bases. V dropped 6 bases and J dropped 10 bases, with 19 bases sitting between them. This CDR3 is 15 amino acids long. Looked up from germline, CDR1 is MNHNS and CDR2 is SASEGT. The CDR3 is CASSPWGGERSPLHF. Here the CDR3 DNA reads TGTGCCAGCAGCCCATGGGGGGGGGAGCGGTCACCCCTCCACTTT.

In its sample, this clone was seen many times. The junction differs from germline at one of its ends, possibly a read error. For the CDR3, the DNA is TGTGCCAGCAGTTTAAGGGAGGGGGACGCCGGGTCCTTC. This translates into CASSLREGDAGSF. This sequence joins TRBV27 and TRBJ2-7, with D perhaps TRBD2 (7 bases). The germline CDR1 and CDR2 sequences are MNHEY and SMNVEV (reference sequence). The CDR3 is 13 amino acids.

This clone rates as medium-sized. The V and J genes are TRBV14 and TRBJ2-2; TRBD2 agrees at 11 bases. The J segment lost 7 bases and the V segment lost 4 bases, leaving 14 bases of the junction unmatched. Germline V gives CDR1 SGHDN, CDR2 FVKESK. CDR3 size: 18 residues. The CDR3 bases are TGTGCCAGCAGCCGAATCGGAAGACTAGCGGGAAAGATCGGGGAGCTGTTTTTT. This gives the protein CASSRIGRLAGKIGELFF.

There are many counts of this clone. This chain joins TRBV4-2 and TRBJ2-7, with 7 bases matching TRBD2. The CDR3 sequence is 16 residues long. The ends lost 5 bases at V and 0 bases at J; junction bases unmatched: 10. Germline-derived CDR1 and CDR2 are LGHNA and YNFKEQ. CDR3 sequence reads: CASSAYPGGSSYEQYF. The DNA for the CDR3 is TGTGCCAGCAGCGCCTATCCTGGCGGGAGCTCCTACGAGCAGTACTTC.

This clone has ten or more counts. The chain is built from TRBV7-6 and TRBJ2-7; D might be TRBD1 (6 bases). V was trimmed by 2 bases and J by 5 bases, leaving 13 bases between them. Germline-derived CDR1 and CDR2 are SGHVS and FNYEAQ. There are 14 residues in the CDR3. CDR3 in amino acids: CASSLKGRGHEQYF. CDR3 DNA: TGTGCCAGCAGCTTAAAAGGCAGGGGTCACGAGCAGTACTTC.

By proportion, this clone is medium-sized. The chain joins TRBV20-1 to TRBJ2-1, with 9 bases aligning to TRBD2. The V gene's germline CDR1 is DFQATT and CDR2 SNEGSKA (reference sequence). This CDR3 has 14 amino acids. The trim removed 2 bases at V and 12 bases at J, leaving 11 bases unmatched. CDR3 protein: CSARHLAGPEGQFF. The CDR3 DNA reads as TGCAGTGCTAGACACCTAGCGGGGCCTGAGGGGCAGTTCTTC.

Notes on this clone: At one end, the junction sequence differs from germline, possibly due to a read error. The rearrangement uses TRBV5-1 and TRBJ2-7, with 9 bases lining up with TRBD2. Germline assignment: CDR1 SGHRS and CDR2 YFSETQ. The CDR3 has 15 residues. The CDR3 sequence is CAGSLSGTSIYEQYF. CDR3 DNA: TGCGCCGGCAGCCTTTCTGGGACTAGCATCTACGAGCAGTACTTC.

This clone came up many times. The rearrangement joins TRBV5-1 to TRBJ2-5; D unresolved. The germline gives CDR1 SGHRS, CDR2 YFSETQ. V lost 0 bases, J lost 3 bases, and 6 bases lay in between. The CDR3 has 13 residues. CDR3 protein: CASSLVEKETQYF. The CDR3, as DNA: TGCGCCAGCAGCTTGGTAGAGAAAGAGACCCAGTACTTC.

By share of the sample, this clone is medium-sized. CDR3 loop: CSASTDLEGQPQHF. In DNA form, the CDR3 reads TGCAGTGCTAGTACGGACCTAGAGGGGCAGCCCCAGCATTTT. The chain recombines TRBV20-1 with TRBJ1-5; D perhaps matches TRBD1 (5 bases). V was cut by 3 bases and J by 7 bases, with 16 bases left in between. From germline, CDR1 is DFQATT and CDR2 SNEGSKA (reference sequence). The CDR3 contains 14 residues.

This clone is medium-sized (0.01 to 0.1%) in the sample. The chain has TRBV20-1 and TRBJ2-1; 7 bases fit TRBD1. The CDR3 runs 14 residues. From germline, CDR1 is DFQATT and CDR2 SNEGSKA (reference sequence). J was trimmed by 2 bases and V by 6 bases; bases with no gene match: 7. The CDR3 reads CSAGKGAAYNEQFF. CDR3 sequence (DNA): TGCAGTGCCGGGAAGGGGGCTGCCTACAATGAGCAGTTCTTC.

Relative to its sample, this clone is medium-sized. V and J are TRBV24-1 and TRBJ2-5, with TRBD2 identical over 8 bases. Per germline, CDR1 KGHDR and CDR2 SFDVKD. V shed 4 bases and J 4 bases; nucleotides not matched to a gene: 10. The CDR3 covers 16 residues. The CDR3 spells CATSDPLRGAVETQYF. DNA for the CDR3: TGTGCCACCAGTGACCCCTTGCGGGGGGCTGTAGAGACCCAGTACTTC.

Ten or more counts support this clone. This chain links TRBV9 with TRBJ2-5; no firm D call. CDR1 SGDLS and CDR2 YYNGEE come from the germline V gene. Trimming took off 3 bases at V and 5 bases at J, with 5 bases between the two ends. The CDR3 is 11 amino acids. The CDR3 spells CASSDEETQYF. DNA of the CDR3: TGTGCCAGCAGCGATGAGGAGACCCAGTACTTC. Variable domain in full (rest from reference TRBV9 and TRBJ2-5): DSGVTQTPKHLITATGQRVTLRCSPRSGDLSVYWYQQSLDQGLQFLIQYYNGEERAKGNILERFSAQQFPDLHSELNLSSLELGDSALYFCASSDEETQYFGPGTRLLVL.

This clone was counted ten times or more. The conserved phenylalanine or tryptophan normally closing the CDR3 is absent here, so this likely arose from a read error. The rearrangement uses TRBV12-3 or TRBV12-4 and TRBJ2-1; 11 bases line up with TRBD2. This CDR3 has 14 amino acids. CDR3 region: CASRLAGGKNEQFV. The CDR3 DNA follows: TGTGCCAGCAGGTTAGCGGGAGGGAAGAATGAGCAGTTCGTC.

There are many counts of this clone. The sample has other DNA sequences that encode this CDR3 too. The chain recombines TRBV29-1 with TRBJ1-2; D not certain. This CDR3 contains 13 residues. Germline V gene sequence: CDR1 SQVTM, CDR2 ANQGSEA. The ends were cut back, 1 base at V and 8 bases at J, with 14 bases in the middle. Here the CDR3 reads CSVEAERFGGYTF. In DNA form, the CDR3 reads TGCAGCGTTGAAGCGGAGCGTTTTGGGGGCTACACCTTC.

Relative to its sample, this clone is medium-sized. The chain employs TRBV3-1 and TRBJ2-7; the D is unclear. Germline CDR1 and CDR2: LGHDT and YNNKEL (reference sequence). The CDR3 runs 12 residues. Trimming removed 2 bases at V and 5 bases at J, with 7 bases between. The CDR3 here is CASSQYSHEQYF. CDR3 nucleotide sequence: TGTGCCAGCAGCCAATATTCCCACGAGCAGTACTTC.

The V gene is TRBV7-7, the J gene TRBJ2-7; 10 bases map to TRBD1. Germline V gives CDR1 SSHAT, CDR2 FNYEAQ (reference sequence). CDR3 length equals 15 residues. V shed 1 base, J shed 1 base, and the junction held 1 base outside the gene matches. DNA for the CDR3: TGTGCCAGCAGCTTAGGGGACAGGGGTTCCTACGAGCAGTACTTC. It encodes CASSLGDRGSYEQYF.